The 29 T cell receptor beta chains below come from one sample, sequenced in a study of Graves' ophthalmopathy and Graves' hyperthyroidism. Amplifying from RNA transcripts, the study obtained TCR beta CDR3 regions. HTBI primers were used in a first-round RT-PCR, which preceded a second-round multiplex PCR. TCRdb independently ran MiXCR on the multiplex PCR reads; one entry per CDR3 protein. Among 1 million to 1.3 million distinct CDR3 sequences listed, 35% to 40% were seen once. Source material: peripheral blood or thyroid tissue (not recorded which). The receptors come from an adult man with Graves' hyperthyroidism.

This clonotype has just a few counts. This sequence joins TRBV7-2 and TRBJ2-2; 7 positions match TRBD2. The CDR3 spans 18 residues. With V trimmed by 5 bases and J by 1 base, 13 bases remained unmatched. Per germline, CDR1 SGHTA and CDR2 FQGNSA. CDR3 DNA sequence: TGTGCCAGCAGCCGGCGGAACAGGCTAGCGGAGAACACCGGGGAGCTGTTTTTT. It yields the protein CASSRRNRLAENTGELFF.

This clonotype appeared a few times. V is TRBV9 and J is TRBJ1-3; D call uncertain. The CDR3 is 14 residues long. The germline V gene has CDR1 SGDLS and CDR2 YYNGEE. Trimming took 4 bases from V and 16 from J, leaving 24 bases between them. The CDR3 bases are TGTGCCAGCAGCCAAGGAGCGACCCGGCAGCGGATTTATTTT. Amino acids: CASSQGATRQRIYF.

Ten or more counts support this clonotype. This chain connects TRBV7-8 to TRBJ1-2; D is possibly TRBD1 (6 bases). The germline V and J ends were trimmed by 0 bases and 4 bases, with 15 bases remaining between them. Germline V gives CDR1 SGHVS, CDR2 FQNEAQ. The CDR3 consists of 16 residues. CDR3 loop: CASSLAPQGTRYGYTF. The CDR3 region has the DNA TGTGCCAGCAGCTTAGCGCCTCAGGGGACCCGCTATGGCTACACCTTC. The full variable domain, completed using reference TRBV7-8 and TRBJ1-2, is GAGVSQSPRYKVAKRGQDVALRCDPISGHVSLFWYQQALGQGPEFLTYFQNEAQLDKSGLPSDRFFAERPEGSVSTLKIQRTQQEDSAVYLCASSLAPQGTRYGYTFGSGTRLTVV.

V is TRBV2 and J is TRBJ2-2; TRBD2 might be the D (5 bases). This CDR3 region has 17 residues. Germline lookup yields CDR1 SNHLY and CDR2 FYNNEI. Trimming cost V 0 bases and J 2 bases, with 13 bases left between them. This CDR3 reads CASSEALSSGNTGELFF. The CDR3 DNA sequence: TGTGCCAGCAGTGAAGCGCTATCGAGCGGAAACACCGGGGAGCTGTTTTTT.

The V gene is TRBV20-1, the J gene TRBJ1-1, with TRBD1 as a possible D gene (6 bases). V shed 0 bases and J shed 2 bases, with 16 bases lying between them. Germline V CDR1 and CDR2: DFQATT, SNEGSKA (reference sequence). The CDR3 contains 16 residues. CDR3 sequence reads: CSARDIWTVGNTEAFF. The CDR3 nucleotides are TGCAGTGCTAGAGATATATGGACAGTAGGTAACACTGAAGCTTTCTTT.

The chain combines TRBV25-1 with TRBJ2-5, with 7 positions matching TRBD2. CDR3 length: 15 residues. Trimming removed 8 bases from V and 5 bases from J; junction bases left unmatched: 14. CDR1 is MGHDK, CDR2 SYGVNS, per germline. DNA of the CDR3: TGTGCCAGCGTCGGGCTAGCGGCCCCCGTGGAGACCCAGTACTTC. Translation gives CASVGLAAPVETQYF.

V usage is TRBV7-9 and J usage is TRBJ1-4; TRBD1 is a possible D gene (5 bases). This CDR3 region has 15 residues. Germline V gene data show CDR1 as SEHNR and CDR2 as FQNEAQ (reference sequence). Trimming cost V 1 base and J 0 bases, with 6 bases left between them. CDR3 residues: CASSLGDPTNEKLFF. CDR3 DNA: TGTGCCAGCAGCTTAGGGGACCCAACTAATGAAAAACTGTTTTTT.

This clonotype was picked up a small number of times. The gene calls are TRBV7-9 and TRBJ2-7; no clear D gene. The V and J ends lost 1 base and 5 bases respectively, with 6 bases between them. Germline V gives CDR1 SEHNR, CDR2 FQNEAQ (reference sequence). The CDR3 has 12 residues. The chain's CDR3 is CASSLGDHEQYF. The CDR3 coding sequence is TGTGCCAGCAGCTTAGGCGACCACGAGCAGTACTTC.

J is TRBJ2-7 and V is TRBV9; no clear D. This CDR3 is built from 14 residues. CDR1 is SGDLS, CDR2 YYNGEE, per germline. Trimming shortened V by 0 bases and J by 2 bases, and 9 bases separated the two germline ends. The CDR3 here is CASSVGNRAYEQYF. The DNA for the CDR3 is TGTGCCAGCAGCGTAGGTAACAGAGCCTACGAGCAGTACTTC. The variable domain in full, with the rest retrieved from reference TRBV9 and TRBJ2-7, is DSGVTQTPKHLITATGQRVTLRCSPRSGDLSVYWYQQSLDQGLQFLIQYYNGEERAKGNILERFSAQQFPDLHSELNLSSLELGDSALYFCASSVGNRAYEQYFGPGTRLTVT.

This chain uses TRBV19 with TRBJ2-7, with 8 bases identical to TRBD1. Per germline, CDR1 LNHDA and CDR2 SQIVND (reference sequence). V lost 5 bases and J lost 2; bases outside the gene matches: 11. The CDR3 is 16 amino acids. CDR3 bases: TGTGCCAGTAGTCCAGGCCGGGACAGGATAGCCTACGAGCAGTACTTC. This gives the protein CASSPGRDRIAYEQYF.

This rearrangement joins TRBV5-1 to TRBJ1-1; D gene uncertain. Trimming took 5 bases from V and 3 from J, leaving 11 bases between them. CDR1 and CDR2 from the germline V gene are SGHRS and YFSETQ. The CDR3 totals 13 residues. The CDR3 sequence: CASSWTFDTEAFF. The CDR3 bases are TGCGCCAGCAGTTGGACTTTCGACACTGAAGCTTTCTTT.

This clonotype was detected ten times or more. This chain uses TRBV11-2 with TRBJ1-2, with a tentative D call TRBD1 (6 bases). This CDR3 has 16 amino acids. Trimming stripped 5 bases from V and 1 base from J, with 17 bases between. Per the germline V gene, CDR1 is SGHAT and CDR2 is FQNNGV. The CDR3 sequence is CASSPKAGDVNYGYTF. DNA for the CDR3: TGTGCCAGCAGCCCGAAGGCAGGGGACGTTAACTATGGCTACACCTTC.

This clonotype was seen at least ten times. The chain combines TRBV15 with TRBJ2-7; tentatively, D is TRBD1 (6 bases). This CDR3 region has 15 residues. The V gene's germline CDR1 is LNHNV and CDR2 YYDKDF (reference sequence). With 5 bases removed from V and 1 base from J, the gap between germline ends came to 15 bases. CDR3 sequence: CATSPAGTGSYEQYF. DNA for the CDR3: TGTGCCACCAGCCCAGCCGGAACAGGGTCCTACGAGCAGTACTTC.

With respect to this clonotype: The germline gene is not matched at one end of the junction; a read error may be the cause. The rearrangement joins TRBV9 to TRBJ2-7; the match to TRBD1 covers 8 bases. The germline V gene encodes CDR1 SGDLS and CDR2 YYNGEE. The length of the CDR3 is 14 residues. The CDR3 coding sequence is TGTGCCAGCAGCCAGGCAGGGGGCACCGGGGAGCTGTACTTC. The encoded protein is CASSQAGGTGELYF.

The chain has TRBV19 and TRBJ2-5; 9 nucleotides line up with TRBD2. Germline V gene data show CDR1 as LNHDA and CDR2 as SQIVND (reference sequence). The CDR3 has 17 amino acids. V shed 3 bases, J shed 3 bases, and the junction held 11 bases outside the gene matches. CDR3 protein: CASSIRGLAGWKETQYF. CDR3 nucleotides: TGTGCCAGTAGTATCAGAGGGCTAGCGGGATGGAAAGAGACCCAGTACTTC.

This clonotype was seen repeatedly, ten times or more. The chain is built from TRBV19 and TRBJ2-5; D perhaps matches TRBD2 (5 bases). Looked up from germline, CDR1 is LNHDA and CDR2 is SQIVND (reference sequence). The CDR3 totals 15 residues. Trimming stripped 1 base from V and 5 bases from J, with 14 bases between. CDR3 protein: CASSIGGSSVETQYF. The CDR3 DNA reads TGTGCCAGTAGTATAGGAGGGAGCAGTGTGGAGACCCAGTACTTC.

The gene calls are TRBV20-1 and TRBJ2-3; 8 bases match TRBD2. The CDR3 contains 15 residues. With 6 bases clipped from V and 3 bases from J, the junction kept 11 bases outside the gene matches. The V gene's germline CDR1 is DFQATT and CDR2 SNEGSKA (reference sequence). CDR3 residues: CSAEMRAGGTDTQYF. In DNA, the CDR3 is TGCAGTGCCGAGATGCGGGCGGGAGGAACAGATACGCAGTATTTT.

The rearrangement links TRBV7-9 to TRBJ1-5, with TRBD1 identical over 9 bases. CDR1 and CDR2 from the germline V gene are SEHNR and FQNEAQ (reference sequence). J was trimmed by 0 bases and V by 6 bases; bases with no gene match: 6. The CDR3 totals 16 residues. The chain's CDR3 is CASSRTGAYSNQPQHF. CDR3 nucleotide sequence: TGTGCCAGCAGTAGGACAGGGGCGTATAGCAATCAGCCCCAGCATTTT.

The rearrangement joins TRBV19 to TRBJ1-6; D is unresolved. Germline assignment: CDR1 LNHDA and CDR2 SQIVND (reference sequence). This CDR3 is built from 14 residues. Trimming removed 5 bases from V and 10 bases from J, with 15 bases in between. The CDR3 coding sequence is TGTGCCAGTAGTGCCGACACAGCCAGGTCACCCCTCCACTTT. This gives the protein CASSADTARSPLHF.

This chain joins TRBV5-1 and TRBJ2-2; TRBD1 matches 9 bases. The CDR3 is made up of 16 amino acids. Trimming took 0 bases from V and 5 from J; bases not matched to a gene: 5. CDR1 is SGHRS and CDR2 is YFSETQ in the germline V gene. The DNA for the CDR3 is TGCGCCAGCAGCTTGGAACAGGGGGCGCGGACCGGGGAGCTGTTTTTT. It is translated as CASSLEQGARTGELFF. The whole variable domain, filled in from reference TRBV5-1 and TRBJ2-2, reads KAGVTQTPRYLIKTRGQQVTLSCSPISGHRSVSWYQQTPGQGLQFLFEYFSETQRNKGNFPGRFSGRQFSNSRSEMNVSTLELGDSALYLCASSLEQGARTGELFFGEGSRLTVL.

This clonotype was seen repeatedly, ten times or more. The chain combines TRBV20-1 with TRBJ1-4; D not resolved. Deletions cut 1 base from V and 0 bases from J, with 3 bases between. The CDR3 covers 13 residues. The V gene's germline CDR1 is DFQATT and CDR2 SNEGSKA (reference sequence). In nucleotides, the CDR3 is TGCAGTGCTAGAGGAACAACTAATGAAAAACTGTTTTTT. Amino acids: CSARGTTNEKLFF.

This clonotype has a handful of counts. The junction shows a germline mismatch at one end, possibly a read error. The chain combines TRBV7-8 with TRBJ2-7; D is uncertain. The CDR3 covers 14 residues. Germline CDR1 SGHVS, CDR2 FQNEAQ. CDR3 DNA sequence: TGTGCCGGCAGCTTAGGCCAGGCGACCTACGAGCAGTACTTC. It codes for CAGSLGQATYEQYF. Full variable domain (remainder filled in from reference TRBV7-8 and TRBJ2-7): GAGVSQSPRYKVAKRGQDVALRCDPISGHVSLFWYQQALGQGPEFLTYFQNEAQLDKSGLPSDRFFAERPEGSVSTLKIQRTQQEDSAVYLCAGSLGQATYEQYFGPGTRLTVT.

This clonotype was counted between two and nine times. The chain employs TRBV7-9 and TRBJ1-2, with TRBD1 matching over 10 bases. V shed 5 bases, J shed 4 bases, and the junction held 7 bases outside the gene matches. Germline V CDR1 and CDR2: SEHNR, FQNEAQ (reference sequence). This CDR3 comprises 15 residues. The CDR3 region is CASSTGTGVSYGYTF. For the CDR3, the DNA is TGTGCCAGCAGCACTGGGACAGGGGTTTCCTATGGCTACACCTTC.

This clonotype was counted ten times or more. V usage is TRBV2 and J usage is TRBJ1-4; D may be TRBD1 (6 bases). In germline, CDR1 is SNHLY, CDR2 FYNNEI. Trimming shortened V by 11 bases and J by 7 bases, and 17 bases separated the two germline ends. The CDR3 sequence is 13 residues long. The CDR3 here is CAGTRGIGEKLFF. Written as DNA, the CDR3 is TGTGCCGGGACGAGGGGGATCGGTGAAAAACTGTTTTTT.

A few counts support this clonotype. This chain links TRBV6-2 or TRBV6-3 with TRBJ1-1, with D uncertain. The CDR3 runs 14 residues. Germline-derived CDR1 and CDR2 are MNHEY and SVGEGT. V lost 8 bases and J lost 4, with 17 bases in between. CDR3 in DNA: TGTGCCAGCTCACCGAGTTCGAGGATCACTGAAGCTTTCTTT. Translated, it gives CASSPSSRITEAFF.

The table lists this clonotype with a few counts. The V call is TRBV6-6, the J call TRBJ2-5; 10 bases are shared with TRBD2. This CDR3 spans 15 amino acids. Per germline, CDR1 MNHNY and CDR2 SVGAGI (reference sequence). V trimming: 7 bases; J trimming: 4 bases; junction bases outside the gene matches: 9. The CDR3 coding sequence is TGTGCCAGCATAGGGGGAGCGGGGGGGCGAGAGACCCAGTACTTC. Protein product: CASIGGAGGRETQYF.

As regards this clonotype: No conserved phenylalanine or tryptophan is present at the end of the CDR3, so a read error is the likely explanation. Because the CDR3's place on the DNA is in doubt, the DNA is left out and the CDR3 is given as listed by TCRdb. V usage is TRBV29-1 and J usage is TRBJ1-2; TRBD1 is the table's D call and was not checked against the DNA. The germline gives CDR1 SQVTM, CDR2 ANQGSEA. The CDR3 length is 12 residues, termini included. CDR3: CSVQGASTEAFS.

The chain recombines TRBV20-1 with TRBJ1-4, with no clear D. Per the germline V gene, CDR1 is DFQATT and CDR2 is SNEGSKA (reference sequence). CDR3 length: 11 residues. Here the CDR3 reads CSQATNEKLFF. The DNA of the CDR3 is TGCAGCCAAGCAACTAATGAAAAACTGTTTTTT.

The chain recombines TRBV7-2 with TRBJ1-3; D is uncertain. The V end was cut by 1 base, the J end by 0 bases, with 10 bases between. The CDR3 sequence is 16 residues long. Germline values: CDR1 SGHTA, CDR2 FQGNSA. The CDR3 sequence: CASSLVAESSGNTIYF. CDR3 DNA sequence: TGTGCCAGCAGCTTAGTTGCAGAGAGCTCTGGAAACACCATATATTTT.